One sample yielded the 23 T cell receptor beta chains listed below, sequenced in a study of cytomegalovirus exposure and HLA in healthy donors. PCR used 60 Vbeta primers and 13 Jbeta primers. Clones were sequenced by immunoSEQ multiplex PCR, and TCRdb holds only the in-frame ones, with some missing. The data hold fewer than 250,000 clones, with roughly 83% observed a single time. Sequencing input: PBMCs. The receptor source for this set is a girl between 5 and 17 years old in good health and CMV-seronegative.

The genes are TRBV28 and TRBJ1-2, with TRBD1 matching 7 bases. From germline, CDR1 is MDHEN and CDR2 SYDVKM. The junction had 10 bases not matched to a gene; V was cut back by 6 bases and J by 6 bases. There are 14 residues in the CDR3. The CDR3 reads CASRVITGVDGYTF. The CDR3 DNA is TGTGCCAGCAGGGTAATCACAGGGGTTGATGGCTACACCTTC.

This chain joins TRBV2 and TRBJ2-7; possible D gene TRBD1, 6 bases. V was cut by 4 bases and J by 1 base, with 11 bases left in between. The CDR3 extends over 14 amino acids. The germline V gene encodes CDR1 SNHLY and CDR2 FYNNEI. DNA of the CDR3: TGTGCCAGCAGTGCGGGCAGGGGATCCTACGAGCAGTACTTC. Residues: CASSAGRGSYEQYF. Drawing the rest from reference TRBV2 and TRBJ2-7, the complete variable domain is EPEVTQTPSHQVTQMGQEVILRCVPISNHLYFYWYRQILGQKVEFLVSFYNNEISEKSEIFDDQFSVERPDGSNFTLKIRSTKLEDSAMYFCASSAGRGSYEQYFGPGTRLTVT.

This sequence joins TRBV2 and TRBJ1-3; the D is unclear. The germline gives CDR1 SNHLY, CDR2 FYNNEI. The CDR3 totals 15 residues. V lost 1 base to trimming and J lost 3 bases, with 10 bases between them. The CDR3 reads CASSEVLGGGNTIYF. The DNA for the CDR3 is TGTGCCAGCAGTGAAGTTCTGGGAGGTGGAAACACCATATATTTT.

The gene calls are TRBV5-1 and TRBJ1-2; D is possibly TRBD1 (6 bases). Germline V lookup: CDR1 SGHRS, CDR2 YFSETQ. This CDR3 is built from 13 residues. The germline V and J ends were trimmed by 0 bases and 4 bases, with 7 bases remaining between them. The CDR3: CASSLGTAYGYTF. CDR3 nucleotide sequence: TGCGCCAGCAGCTTGGGGACAGCCTATGGCTACACCTTC.

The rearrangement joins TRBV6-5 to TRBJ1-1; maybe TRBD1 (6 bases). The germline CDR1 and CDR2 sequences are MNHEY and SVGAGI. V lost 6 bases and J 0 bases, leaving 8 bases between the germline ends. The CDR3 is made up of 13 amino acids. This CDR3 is CASRAGVNTEAFF. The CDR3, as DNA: TGTGCCAGCAGGGCAGGGGTGAACACTGAAGCTTTCTTT.

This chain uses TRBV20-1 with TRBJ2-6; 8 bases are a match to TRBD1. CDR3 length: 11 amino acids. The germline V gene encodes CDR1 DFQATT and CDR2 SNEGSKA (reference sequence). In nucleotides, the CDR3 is TGCAGAGGACAGGGTGGCAACGTCCTGACTTTC. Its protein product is CRGQGGNVLTF.

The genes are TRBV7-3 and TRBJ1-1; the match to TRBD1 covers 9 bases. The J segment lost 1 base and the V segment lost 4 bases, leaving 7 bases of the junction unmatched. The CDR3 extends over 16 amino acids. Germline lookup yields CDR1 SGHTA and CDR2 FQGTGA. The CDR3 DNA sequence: TGTGCCAGCAGCTCCGGGCCGGGACAGGGGAACACTGAAGCTTTCTTT. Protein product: CASSSGPGQGNTEAFF.

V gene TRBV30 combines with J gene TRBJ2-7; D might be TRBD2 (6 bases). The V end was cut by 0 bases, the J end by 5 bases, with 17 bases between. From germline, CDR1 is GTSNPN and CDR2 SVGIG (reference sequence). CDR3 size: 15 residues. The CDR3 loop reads CAWSVELGWGDEQYF. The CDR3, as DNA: TGTGCCTGGAGTGTTGAGTTAGGTTGGGGGGACGAGCAGTACTTC. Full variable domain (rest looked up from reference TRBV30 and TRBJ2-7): SQTIHQWPATLVQPVGSPLSLECTVEGTSNPNLYWYRQAAGRGLQLLFYSVGIGQISSEVPQNLSASRPQDRQFILSSKKLLLSDSGFYLCAWSVELGWGDEQYFGPGTRLTVT.

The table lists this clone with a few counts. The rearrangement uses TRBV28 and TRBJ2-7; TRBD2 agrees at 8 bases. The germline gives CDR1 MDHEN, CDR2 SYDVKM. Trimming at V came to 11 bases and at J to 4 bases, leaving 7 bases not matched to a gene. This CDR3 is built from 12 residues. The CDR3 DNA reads TGTGCCTGTCGGGAGGGCGAGTACGAGCAGTACTTC. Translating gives CACREGEYEQYF.

The CDR3 here is CASRKDSSTDTQYF. CDR3 DNA sequence: TGTGCCAGCAGGAAAGACTCAAGCACAGATACGCAGTATTTT. The V gene is TRBV6-5, the J gene TRBJ2-3; D call uncertain. The CDR3 is 14 amino acids. V was clipped by 6 bases and J by 0 bases, with 10 bases between them. Germline assignment: CDR1 MNHEY and CDR2 SVGAGI.

The CDR3 DNA reads TGTGCCAGCAGCCTCGGGCAGGGACTTACCTACGAGCAGTACTTC. Protein product: CASSLGQGLTYEQYF. This rearrangement joins TRBV5-4 to TRBJ2-7; tentatively, D is TRBD2 (6 bases). The germline V gene encodes CDR1 SGHNT and CDR2 YYREEE (reference sequence). The CDR3 extends over 15 amino acids. Trimming stripped 4 bases from V and 2 bases from J, with 16 bases between.

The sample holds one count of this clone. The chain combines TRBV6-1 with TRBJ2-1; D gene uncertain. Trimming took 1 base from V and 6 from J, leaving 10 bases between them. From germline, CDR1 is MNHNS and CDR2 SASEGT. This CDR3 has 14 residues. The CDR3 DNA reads TGTGCCAGCAGTGAAGAGCCCCATGTCAATGAGCAGTTCTTC. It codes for CASSEEPHVNEQFF.

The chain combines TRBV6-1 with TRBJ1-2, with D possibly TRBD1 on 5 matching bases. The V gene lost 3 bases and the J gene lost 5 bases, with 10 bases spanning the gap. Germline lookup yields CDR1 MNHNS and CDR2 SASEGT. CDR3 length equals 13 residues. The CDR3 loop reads CASSEYRNYGYTF. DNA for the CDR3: TGTGCCAGCAGTGAGTACAGGAATTATGGCTACACCTTC.

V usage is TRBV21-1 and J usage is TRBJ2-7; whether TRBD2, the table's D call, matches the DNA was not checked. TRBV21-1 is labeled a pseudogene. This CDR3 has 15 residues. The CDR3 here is CASSDFYGSSYEQYF. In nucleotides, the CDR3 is TGTGCCAGCAGCGACTTCTACGGGAGCTCCTACGAGCAGTACTTC.

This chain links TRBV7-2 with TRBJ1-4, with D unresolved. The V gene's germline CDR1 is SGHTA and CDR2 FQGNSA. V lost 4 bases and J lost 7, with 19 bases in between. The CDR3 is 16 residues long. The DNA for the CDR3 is TGTGCCAGCAGCTCCCTTCTGGAGGGTAATGGTGAAAAACTGTTTTTT. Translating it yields CASSSLLEGNGEKLFF.

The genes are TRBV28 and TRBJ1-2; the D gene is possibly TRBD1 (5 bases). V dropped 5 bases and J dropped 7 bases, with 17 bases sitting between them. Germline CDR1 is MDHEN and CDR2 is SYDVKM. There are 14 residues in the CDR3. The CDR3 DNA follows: TGTGCCAGCAGTCCCCCACAAGGGGCAAGTGGCTACACCTTC. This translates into CASSPPQGASGYTF.

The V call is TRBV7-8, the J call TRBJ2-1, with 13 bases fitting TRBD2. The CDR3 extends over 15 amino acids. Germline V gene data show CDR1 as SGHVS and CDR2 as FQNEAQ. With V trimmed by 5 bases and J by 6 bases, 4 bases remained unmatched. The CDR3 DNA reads TGTGCCAGCAGCCCGAGGACTAGCGGGAGCAATGAGCAGTTCTTC. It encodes CASSPRTSGSNEQFF.

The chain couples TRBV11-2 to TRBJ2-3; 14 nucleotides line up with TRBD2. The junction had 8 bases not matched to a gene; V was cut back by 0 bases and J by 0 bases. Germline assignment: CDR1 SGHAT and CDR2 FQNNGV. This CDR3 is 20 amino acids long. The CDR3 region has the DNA TGTGCCAGCAGCTTAGACTTGACTAGCGGGGGGGCGGGGAGCACAGATACGCAGTATTTT. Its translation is CASSLDLTSGGAGSTDTQYF.

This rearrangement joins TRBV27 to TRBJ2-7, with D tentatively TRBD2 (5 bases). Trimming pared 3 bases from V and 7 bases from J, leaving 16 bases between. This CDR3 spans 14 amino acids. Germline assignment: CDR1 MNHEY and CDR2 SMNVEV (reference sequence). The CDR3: CASSFVGVVREQYF. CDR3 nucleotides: TGTGCCAGCAGTTTCGTCGGGGTTGTTCGGGAGCAGTACTTC.

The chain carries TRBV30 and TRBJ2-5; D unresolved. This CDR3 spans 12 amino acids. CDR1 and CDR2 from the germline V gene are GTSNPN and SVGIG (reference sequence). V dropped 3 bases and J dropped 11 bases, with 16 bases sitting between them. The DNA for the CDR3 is TGTGCCTGGAGCGGATCGGGTACTGGGCAGTACTTC. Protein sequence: CAWSGSGTGQYF. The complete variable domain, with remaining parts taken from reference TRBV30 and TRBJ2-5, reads SQTIHQWPATLVQPVGSPLSLECTVEGTSNPNLYWYRQAAGRGLQLLFYSVGIGQISSEVPQNLSASRPQDRQFILSSKKLLLSDSGFYLCAWSGSGTGQYFGPGTRLLVL.

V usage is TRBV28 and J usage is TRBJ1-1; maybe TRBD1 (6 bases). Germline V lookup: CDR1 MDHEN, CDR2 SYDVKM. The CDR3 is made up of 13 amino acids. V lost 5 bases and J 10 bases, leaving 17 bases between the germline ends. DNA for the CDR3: TGTGCCAGCAGTGCTCCGGGGGGGCGGGTAGCTTTCTTT. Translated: CASSAPGGRVAFF.

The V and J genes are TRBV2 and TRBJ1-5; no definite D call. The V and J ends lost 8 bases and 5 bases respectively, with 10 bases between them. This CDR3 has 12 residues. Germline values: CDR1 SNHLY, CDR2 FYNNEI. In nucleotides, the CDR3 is TGTGCCAGCGCCCCACGGGATCAGCCCCAGCATTTT. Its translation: CASAPRDQPQHF.

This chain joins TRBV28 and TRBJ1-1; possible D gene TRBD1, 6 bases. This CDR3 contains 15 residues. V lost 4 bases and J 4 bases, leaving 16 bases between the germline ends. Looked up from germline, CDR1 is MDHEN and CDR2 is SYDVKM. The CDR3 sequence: CASSSPPQGTTEAFF. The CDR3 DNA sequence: TGTGCCAGCAGTTCCCCCCCCCAGGGGACCACTGAAGCTTTCTTT.